This T cell receptor (beta chain) was obtained from a study of blood T cell repertoires in COVID-19. Looked up from germline, CDR1 is MNHEY and CDR2 is SMNVEV (reference sequence). The CDR3 covers 16 residues. The V and J ends lost 2 bases and 2 bases, in that order; junction bases with no gene match: 4. The data were produced by immunoSEQ multiplex PCR, yet TCRdb's version contains in-frame clones alone and is incomplete. The data show about 58,000 clones, more than 75% seen once. The sequence derives from a man aged 40-49 years with active COVID-19. The chain has TRBV27 and TRBJ2-3, with 10 bases fitting TRBD2. The sample taken for sequencing was peripheral blood. CDR3 sequence (DNA): TGTGCCAGCAGTTTAGGGGGACTAGCGATCACAGATACGCAGTATTTT. This gives the protein CASSLGGLAITDTQYF.